This TCR beta chain was sequenced during a study of blood T cell repertoires in COVID-19. Overall study: Collection of acute and convalescent COVID-19 samples took place in the United States, Italy and Spain.

The CDR3 is 16 amino acids. CDR1 and CDR2 (germline): SNHLY, FYNNEI. Germline trimming cut 7 bases from V and 5 bases from J; bases unmatched to any gene: 14. Produced via immunoSEQ multiplex PCR; TCRdb's table is partial and in-frame only. The table has 25,000 to 30,000 clones, around 85% seen once. This chain links TRBV2 with TRBJ2-5; 9 nucleotides align to TRBD2. The sequenced sample was peripheral blood. The receptor was derived from a middle-aged man with active or convalescent COVID-19. The DNA of the CDR3 is TGTGCCAGCAAACCAGGCGGGAGGGCCCGGAGGGAGACCCAGTACTTC. Translating gives CASKPGGRARRETQYF. The full variable domain, its missing parts supplied by reference TRBV2 and TRBJ2-5, is EPEVTQTPSHQVTQMGQEVILRCVPISNHLYFYWYRQILGQKVEFLVSFYNNEISEKSEIFDDQFSVERPDGSNFTLKIRSTKLEDSAMYFCASKPGGRARRETQYFGPGTRLLVL.